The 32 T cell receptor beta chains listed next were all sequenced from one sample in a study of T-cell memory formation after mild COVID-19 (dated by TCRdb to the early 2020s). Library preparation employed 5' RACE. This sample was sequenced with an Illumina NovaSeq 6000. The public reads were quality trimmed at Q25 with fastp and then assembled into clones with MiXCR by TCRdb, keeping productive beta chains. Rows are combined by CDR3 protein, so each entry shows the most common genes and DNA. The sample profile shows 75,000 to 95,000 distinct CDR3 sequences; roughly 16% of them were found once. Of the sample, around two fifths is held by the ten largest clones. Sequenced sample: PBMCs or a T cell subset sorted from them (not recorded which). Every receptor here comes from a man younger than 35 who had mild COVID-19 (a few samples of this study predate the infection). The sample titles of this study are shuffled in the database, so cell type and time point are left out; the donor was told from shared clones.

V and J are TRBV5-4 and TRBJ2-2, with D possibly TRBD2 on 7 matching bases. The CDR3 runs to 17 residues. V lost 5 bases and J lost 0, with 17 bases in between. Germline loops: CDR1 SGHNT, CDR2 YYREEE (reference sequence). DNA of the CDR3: TGTGCCAGCAGATATAGCGTGGGGGGGCCGAACACCGGGGAGCTGTTTTTT. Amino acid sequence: CASRYSVGGPNTGELFF.

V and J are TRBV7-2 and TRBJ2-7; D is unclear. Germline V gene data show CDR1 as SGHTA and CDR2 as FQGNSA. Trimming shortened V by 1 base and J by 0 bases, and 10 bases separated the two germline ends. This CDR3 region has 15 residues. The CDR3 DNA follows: TGTGCCAGCAGCTTAGAGGGCAGTAGCTCCTACGAGCAGTACTTC. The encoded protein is CASSLEGSSSYEQYF.

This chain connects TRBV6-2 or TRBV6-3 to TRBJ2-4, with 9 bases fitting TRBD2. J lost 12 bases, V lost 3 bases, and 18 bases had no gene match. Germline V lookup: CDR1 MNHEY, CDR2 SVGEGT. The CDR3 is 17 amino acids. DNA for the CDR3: TGTGCCAGCAGTTATATCTGGGCTAGCGGGGCCCCAAGAACTCAGTACTTC. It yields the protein CASSYIWASGAPRTQYF.

The chain's CDR3 is CASSLDGVGGMAFF. The CDR3 DNA sequence: TGTGCCAGCAGCTTAGATGGGGTTGGGGGTATGGCTTTCTTT. The V call is TRBV11-2, the J call TRBJ1-1, with a weak D call TRBD1 (5 bases). This CDR3 is built from 14 residues. Trimming took 0 bases from V and 11 from J, leaving 16 bases between them. Per the germline V gene, CDR1 is SGHAT and CDR2 is FQNNGV. The full variable domain, rest sourced from reference TRBV11-2 and TRBJ1-1, is EAGVAQSPRYKIIEKRQSVAFWCNPISGHATLYWYQQILGQGPKLLIQFQNNGVVDDSQLPKDRFSAERLKGVDSTLKIQPAKLEDSAVYLCASSLDGVGGMAFFGQGTRLTVV.

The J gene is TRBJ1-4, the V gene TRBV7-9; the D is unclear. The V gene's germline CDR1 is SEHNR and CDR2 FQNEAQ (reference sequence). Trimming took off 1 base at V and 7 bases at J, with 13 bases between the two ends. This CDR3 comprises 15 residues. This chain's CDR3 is CASSLVARPPEKLFF. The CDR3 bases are TGTGCCAGCAGCTTAGTCGCCAGGCCTCCTGAAAAACTGTTTTTT.

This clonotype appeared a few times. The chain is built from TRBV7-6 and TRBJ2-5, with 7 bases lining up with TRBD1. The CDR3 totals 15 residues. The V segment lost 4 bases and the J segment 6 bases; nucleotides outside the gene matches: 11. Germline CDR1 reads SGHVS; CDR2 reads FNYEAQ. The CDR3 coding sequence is TGTGCCAGCAGCTATCCTACGACAGGGATAAAGACCCAGTACTTC. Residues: CASSYPTTGIKTQYF.

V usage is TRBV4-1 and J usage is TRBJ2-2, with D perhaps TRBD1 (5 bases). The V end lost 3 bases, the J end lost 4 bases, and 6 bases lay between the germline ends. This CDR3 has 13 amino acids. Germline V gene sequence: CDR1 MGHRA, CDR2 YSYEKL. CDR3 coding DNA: TGCGCCAGCAGCCACAGGGCCACCGGGGAGCTGTTTTTT. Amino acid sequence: CASSHRATGELFF.

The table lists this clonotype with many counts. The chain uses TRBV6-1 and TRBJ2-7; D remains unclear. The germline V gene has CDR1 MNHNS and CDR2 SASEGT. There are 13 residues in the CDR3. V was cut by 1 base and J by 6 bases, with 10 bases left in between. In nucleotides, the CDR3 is TGTGCCAGCAGTGAAGGGGCAGTCCTCGAGCAGTACGTC. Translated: CASSEGAVLEQYV.

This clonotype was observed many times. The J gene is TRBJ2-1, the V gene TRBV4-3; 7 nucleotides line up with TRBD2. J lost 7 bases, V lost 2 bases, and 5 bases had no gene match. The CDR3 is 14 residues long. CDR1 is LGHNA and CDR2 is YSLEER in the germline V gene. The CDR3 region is CASSQLNGGNEQFF. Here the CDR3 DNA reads TGCGCCAGCAGCCAACTTAACGGGGGGAATGAGCAGTTCTTC.

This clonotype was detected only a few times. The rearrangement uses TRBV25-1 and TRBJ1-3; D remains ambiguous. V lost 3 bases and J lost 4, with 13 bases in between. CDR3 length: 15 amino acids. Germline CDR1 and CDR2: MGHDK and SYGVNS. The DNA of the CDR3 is TGTGCCAGCAGTGAGATCGGGCGAGGCGGAAACACCATATATTTT. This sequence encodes CASSEIGRGGNTIYF.

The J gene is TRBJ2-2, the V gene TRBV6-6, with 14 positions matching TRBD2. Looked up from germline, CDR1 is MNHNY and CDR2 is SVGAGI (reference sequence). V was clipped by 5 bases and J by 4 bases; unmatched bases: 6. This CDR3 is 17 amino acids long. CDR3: CASSPGLAGGRTGELFF. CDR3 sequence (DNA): TGTGCCAGCAGTCCCGGACTAGCGGGAGGTCGCACCGGGGAGCTGTTTTTT.

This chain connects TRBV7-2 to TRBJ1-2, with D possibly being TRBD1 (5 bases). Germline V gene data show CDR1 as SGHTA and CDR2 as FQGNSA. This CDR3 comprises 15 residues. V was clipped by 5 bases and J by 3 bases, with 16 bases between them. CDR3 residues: CASSPLGGSDYGYTF. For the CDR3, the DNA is TGTGCCAGCAGCCCCCTGGGGGGAAGCGACTATGGCTACACCTTC. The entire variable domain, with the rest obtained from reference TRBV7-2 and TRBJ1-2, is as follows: GAGVSQSPSNKVTEKGKDVELRCDPISGHTALYWYRQSLGQGLEFLIYFQGNSAPDKSGLPSDRFSAERTGGSVSTLTIQRTQQEDSAVYLCASSPLGGSDYGYTFGSGTRLTVV.

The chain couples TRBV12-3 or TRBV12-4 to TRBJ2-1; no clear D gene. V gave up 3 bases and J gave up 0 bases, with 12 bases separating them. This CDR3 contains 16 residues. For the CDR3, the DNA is TGTGCCAGCAGTTTCGGTGGGCCGAGCTCCTACAATGAGCAGTTCTTC. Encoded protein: CASSFGGPSSYNEQFF.

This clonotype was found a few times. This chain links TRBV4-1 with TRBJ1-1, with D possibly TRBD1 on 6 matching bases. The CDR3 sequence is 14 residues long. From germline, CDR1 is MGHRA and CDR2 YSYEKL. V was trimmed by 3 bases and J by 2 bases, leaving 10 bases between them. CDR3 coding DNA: TGCGCCAGCAGCCAGGGGGCACCTAACACTGAAGCTTTCTTT. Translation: CASSQGAPNTEAFF.

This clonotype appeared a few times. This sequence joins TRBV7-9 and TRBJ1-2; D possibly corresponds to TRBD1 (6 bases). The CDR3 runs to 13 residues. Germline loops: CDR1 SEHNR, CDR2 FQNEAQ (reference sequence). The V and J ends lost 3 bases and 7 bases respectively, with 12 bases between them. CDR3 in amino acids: CASSLTGGSGYTF. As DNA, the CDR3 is TGTGCCAGCAGCTTGACGGGGGGCTCTGGCTACACCTTC.

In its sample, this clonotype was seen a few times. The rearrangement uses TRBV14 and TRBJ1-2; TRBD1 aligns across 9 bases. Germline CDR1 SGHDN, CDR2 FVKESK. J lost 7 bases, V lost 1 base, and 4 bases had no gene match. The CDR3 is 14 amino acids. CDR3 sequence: CASSQVQGARGYTF. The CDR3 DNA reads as TGTGCCAGCAGCCAAGTACAGGGGGCGCGTGGCTACACCTTC.

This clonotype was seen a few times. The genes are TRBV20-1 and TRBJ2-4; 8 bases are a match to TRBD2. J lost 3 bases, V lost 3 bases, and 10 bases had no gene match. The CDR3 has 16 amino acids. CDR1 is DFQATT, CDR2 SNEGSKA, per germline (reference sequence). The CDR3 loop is CSASLLGGGVKNIQYF. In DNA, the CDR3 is TGCAGTGCTAGCTTACTCGGGGGGGGAGTCAAAAACATTCAGTACTTC.

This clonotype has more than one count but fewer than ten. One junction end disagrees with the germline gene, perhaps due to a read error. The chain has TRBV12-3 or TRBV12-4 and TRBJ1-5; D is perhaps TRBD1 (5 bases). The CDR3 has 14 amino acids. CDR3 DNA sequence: TGTGCCAGCAGCTTAGAGGACACCTATCAGCCCCAGCATTTT. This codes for CASSLEDTYQPQHF.

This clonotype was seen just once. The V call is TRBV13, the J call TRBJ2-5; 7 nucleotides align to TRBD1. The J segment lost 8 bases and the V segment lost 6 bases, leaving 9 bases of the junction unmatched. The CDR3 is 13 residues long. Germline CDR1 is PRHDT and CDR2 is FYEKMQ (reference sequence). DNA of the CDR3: TGTGCCAGCAGGCCCCCGGGACAGCCAACCCAGTACTTC. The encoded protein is CASRPPGQPTQYF.

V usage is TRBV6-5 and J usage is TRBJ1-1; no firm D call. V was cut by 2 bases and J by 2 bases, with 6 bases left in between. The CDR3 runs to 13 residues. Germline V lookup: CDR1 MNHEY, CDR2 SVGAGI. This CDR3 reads CASSYTANTEAFF. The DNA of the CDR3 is TGTGCCAGCAGTTACACAGCAAACACTGAAGCTTTCTTT.

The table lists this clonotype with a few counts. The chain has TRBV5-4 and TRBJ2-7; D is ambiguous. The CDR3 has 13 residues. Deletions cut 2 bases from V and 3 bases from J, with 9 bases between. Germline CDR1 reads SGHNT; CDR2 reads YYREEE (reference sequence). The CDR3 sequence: CASSFELGYEQYF. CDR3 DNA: TGTGCCAGCAGCTTTGAGTTAGGCTACGAGCAGTACTTC.

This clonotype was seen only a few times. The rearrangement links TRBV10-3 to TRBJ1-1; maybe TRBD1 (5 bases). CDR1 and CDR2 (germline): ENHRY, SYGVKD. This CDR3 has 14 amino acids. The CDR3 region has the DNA TGTGCTTCAAGGGCGGACACTATGAACACTGAAGCTTTCTTT. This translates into CASRADTMNTEAFF.

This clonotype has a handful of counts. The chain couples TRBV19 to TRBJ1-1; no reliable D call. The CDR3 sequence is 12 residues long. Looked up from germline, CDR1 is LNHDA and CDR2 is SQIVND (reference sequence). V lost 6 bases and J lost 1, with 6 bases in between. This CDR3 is CASRHSNTEAFF. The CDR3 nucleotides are TGTGCCAGTAGACATTCGAACACTGAAGCTTTCTTT.

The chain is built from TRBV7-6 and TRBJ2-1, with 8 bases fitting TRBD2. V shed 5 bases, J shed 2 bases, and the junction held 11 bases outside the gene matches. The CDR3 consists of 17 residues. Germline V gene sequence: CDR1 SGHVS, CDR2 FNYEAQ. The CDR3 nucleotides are TGTGCCAGCAGCCTCCTGGGGTTAGCGGGAACCTACAATGAGCAGTTCTTC. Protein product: CASSLLGLAGTYNEQFF. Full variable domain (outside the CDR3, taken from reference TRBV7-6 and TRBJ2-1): GAGVSQSPRYKVTKRGQDVALRCDPISGHVSLYWYRQALGQGPEFLTYFNYEAQQDKSGLPNDRFSAERPEGSISTLTIQRTEQRDSAMYRCASSLLGLAGTYNEQFFGPGTRLTVL.

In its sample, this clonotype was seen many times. The CDR3: CSARDAPGPVEQYF. The CDR3 DNA sequence: TGCAGTGCTAGAGATGCTCCAGGGCCAGTCGAGCAGTACTTC. The rearrangement uses TRBV20-1 and TRBJ2-7; weak D call: TRBD1 (5 bases). The CDR3 is 14 amino acids. The germline V gene encodes CDR1 DFQATT and CDR2 SNEGSKA (reference sequence). V was clipped by 0 bases and J by 6 bases, with 15 bases between them.

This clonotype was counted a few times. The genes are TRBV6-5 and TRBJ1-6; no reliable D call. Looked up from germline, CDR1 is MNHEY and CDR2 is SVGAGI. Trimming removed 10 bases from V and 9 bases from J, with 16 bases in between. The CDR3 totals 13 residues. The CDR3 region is CATLLGRGSPLHF. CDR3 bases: TGTGCCACCCTACTCGGACGGGGTTCACCCCTCCACTTT.

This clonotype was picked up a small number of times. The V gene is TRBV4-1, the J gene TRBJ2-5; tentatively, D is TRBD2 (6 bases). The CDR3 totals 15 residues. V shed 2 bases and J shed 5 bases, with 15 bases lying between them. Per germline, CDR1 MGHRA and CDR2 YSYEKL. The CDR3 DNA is TGCGCCAGCAGCCAATCCCGGGGGAGCGGGGAGACCCAGTACTTC. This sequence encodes CASSQSRGSGETQYF.

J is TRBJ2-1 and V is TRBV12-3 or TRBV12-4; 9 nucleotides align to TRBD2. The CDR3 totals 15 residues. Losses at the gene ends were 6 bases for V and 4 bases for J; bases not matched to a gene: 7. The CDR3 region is CASSLQRGAYNEQFF. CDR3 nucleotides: TGTGCCAGCAGCCTCCAGCGGGGGGCGTACAATGAGCAGTTCTTC.

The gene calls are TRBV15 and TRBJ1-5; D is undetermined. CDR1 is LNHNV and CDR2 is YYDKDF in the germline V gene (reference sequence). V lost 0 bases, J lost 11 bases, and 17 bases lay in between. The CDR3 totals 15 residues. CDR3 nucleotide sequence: TGTGCCACCAGCAGAGAGAGTCAAGGGAGATCGGCCCAGCATTTT. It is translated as CATSRESQGRSAQHF.

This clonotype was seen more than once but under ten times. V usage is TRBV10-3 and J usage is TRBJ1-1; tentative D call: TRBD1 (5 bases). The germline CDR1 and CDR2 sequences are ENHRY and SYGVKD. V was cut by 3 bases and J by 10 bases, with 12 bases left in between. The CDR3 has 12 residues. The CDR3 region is CAISEPGEGAFF. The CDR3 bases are TGTGCCATCAGTGAACCGGGGGAAGGAGCTTTCTTT.

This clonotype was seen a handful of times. CDR3 bases: TGCGCCAGCAGCGGCGGGATGTCTAATGAGCAGTTCTTC. It is translated as CASSGGMSNEQFF. The chain employs TRBV5-1 and TRBJ2-1, with D maybe TRBD2 (6 bases). The germline V gene encodes CDR1 SGHRS and CDR2 YFSETQ. Trimming took 4 bases from V and 7 from J, leaving 12 bases between them. This CDR3 spans 13 amino acids.

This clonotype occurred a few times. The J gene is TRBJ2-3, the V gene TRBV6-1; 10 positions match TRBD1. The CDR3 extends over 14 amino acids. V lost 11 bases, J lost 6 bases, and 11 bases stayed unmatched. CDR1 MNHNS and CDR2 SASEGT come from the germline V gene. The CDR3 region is CAVGGQGPRDTQYF. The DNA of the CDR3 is TGTGCCGTTGGGGGACAGGGGCCGAGGGATACGCAGTATTTT.